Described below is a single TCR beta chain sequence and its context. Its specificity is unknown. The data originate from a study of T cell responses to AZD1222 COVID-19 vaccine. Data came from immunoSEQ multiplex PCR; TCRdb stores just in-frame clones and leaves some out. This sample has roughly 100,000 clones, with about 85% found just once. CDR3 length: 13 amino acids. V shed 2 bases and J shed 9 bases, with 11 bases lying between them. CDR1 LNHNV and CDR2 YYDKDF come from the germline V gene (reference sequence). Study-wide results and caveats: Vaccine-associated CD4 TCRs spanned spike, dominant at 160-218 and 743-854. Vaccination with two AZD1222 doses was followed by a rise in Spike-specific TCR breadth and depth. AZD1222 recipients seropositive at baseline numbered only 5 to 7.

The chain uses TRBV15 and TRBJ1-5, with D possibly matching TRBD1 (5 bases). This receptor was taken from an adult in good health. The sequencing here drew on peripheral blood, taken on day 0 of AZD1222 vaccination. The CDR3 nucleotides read TGTGCCACCAGCAGACCACTTGGGGGGCCCCAGCATTTT. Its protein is CATSRPLGGPQHF.